Below, 28 T cell receptor beta chains from the same sample are listed, as sequenced in a study of blood T cell repertoires in COVID-19. Some clones are missing from TCRdb's copy, which holds only in-frame ones; the method was immunoSEQ multiplex PCR. The top ten clones hold 2.4% of a sample with hundreds of thousands of clones, around 91% of them seen once. Source material: PBMCs or T cells enriched from blood (not recorded which). The receptors come from a woman in her late teens or twenties who had recovered from COVID-19.

The gene calls are TRBV2 and TRBJ1-2, with no clear D. CDR3 length: 12 residues. The V gene's germline CDR1 is SNHLY and CDR2 FYNNEI. V was clipped by 3 bases and J by 6 bases, with 8 bases between them. In nucleotides, the CDR3 is TGTGCCAGCAGTGACGGCGGGAATGGCTACACCTTC. This encodes CASSDGGNGYTF. The full variable domain, in which reference TRBV2 and TRBJ1-2 provide the parts outside the CDR3, is EPEVTQTPSHQVTQMGQEVILRCVPISNHLYFYWYRQILGQKVEFLVSFYNNEISEKSEIFDDQFSVERPDGSNFTLKIRSTKLEDSAMYFCASSDGGNGYTFGSGTRLTVV.

V and J are TRBV6-6 and TRBJ2-5; 9 nucleotides match TRBD2. The CDR3 spans 14 residues. J gave up 6 bases and V 8 bases, and 10 bases lay outside the gene matches. Germline CDR1 reads MNHNY; CDR2 reads SVGAGI (reference sequence). CDR3 protein: CASLGGGDSKTQYF. The CDR3 coding sequence is TGTGCCAGCTTGGGCGGGGGGGATTCAAAGACCCAGTACTTC.

This CDR3 is CASSSRDRGNEKLFF. The CDR3 DNA reads as TGTGCCAGCAGCTCCCGGGACAGGGGTAATGAAAAACTGTTTTTT. This chain links TRBV5-4 with TRBJ1-4; 10 nucleotides line up with TRBD1. V lost 3 bases, J lost 4 bases, and 3 bases stayed unmatched. The CDR3 has 15 amino acids. CDR1 is SGHNT, CDR2 YYREEE, per germline (reference sequence). The whole variable domain, filled in from reference TRBV5-4 and TRBJ1-4, reads ETGVTQSPTHLIKTRGQQVTLRCSSQSGHNTVSWYQQALGQGPQFIFQYYREEENGRGNFPPRFSGLQFPNYSSELNVNALELDDSALYLCASSSRDRGNEKLFFGSGTQLSVL.

The V gene is TRBV7-9, the J gene TRBJ1-3, with TRBD1 identical over 7 bases. The CDR3 loop spans 15 amino acids. With V trimmed by 5 bases and J by 3 bases, 7 bases remained unmatched. CDR1 and CDR2 (germline): SEHNR, FQNEAQ (reference sequence). The CDR3 DNA is TGTGCCAGCAGCGCCAACCGGGACAGTGGAAACACCATATATTTT. Its protein is CASSANRDSGNTIYF.

The rearrangement links TRBV21-1 to TRBJ1-2. TRBV21-1 is assigned pseudogene status. The CDR3 length is 11 residues. CDR3 sequence reads: CASNRGKGYTF. The CDR3 DNA is TGTGCCAGCAACCGGGGTAAAGGCTACACCTTC.

The chain couples TRBV13 to TRBJ2-7; weak D call: TRBD2 (6 bases). Germline CDR1 and CDR2: PRHDT and FYEKMQ (reference sequence). Trimming removed 5 bases at V and 5 bases at J, with 13 bases between. The length of the CDR3 is 13 residues. The CDR3 bases are TGTGCCAGCAGCCCACTCACGGGGGACGAGCAGTACTTC. It specifies CASSPLTGDEQYF.

The rearrangement joins TRBV15 to TRBJ1-4, with D uncertain. Per the germline V gene, CDR1 is LNHNV and CDR2 is YYDKDF (reference sequence). This CDR3 is 13 amino acids long. V was clipped by 1 base and J by 8 bases, with 8 bases between them. In nucleotides, the CDR3 is TGTGCCACCAGCAGAGGATATGAGGAAAAACTGTTTTTT. This encodes CATSRGYEEKLFF.

V and J are TRBV30 and TRBJ1-5; D not resolved. V was pared by 0 bases and J by 1 base, with 4 bases between. CDR1 is GTSNPN, CDR2 SVGIG, per germline (reference sequence). CDR3 length: 13 amino acids. The CDR3 bases are TGTGCCTGGAGTGTCTCCAGCAATCAGCCCCAGCATTTT. Residues: CAWSVSSNQPQHF.

V usage is TRBV10-2 and J usage is TRBJ2-7; possible D gene TRBD2, 5 bases. The CDR3 contains 14 residues. From germline, CDR1 is WSHSY and CDR2 SAAADI. Trimming took off 2 bases at V and 4 bases at J, with 12 bases between the two ends. This chain's CDR3 is CASSEGRLTYEQYF. CDR3 sequence (DNA): TGCGCCAGCAGTGAGGGGCGACTAACATACGAGCAGTACTTC.

V gene TRBV10-2 combines with J gene TRBJ1-3; TRBD1 matches 8 bases. J gave up 2 bases and V 6 bases, and 9 bases lay outside the gene matches. The CDR3 contains 16 residues. CDR1 is WSHSY, CDR2 SAAADI, per germline. In DNA form, the CDR3 reads TGCGCCAGCAGAGCCGGACAGGGAACGACTGGAAACACCATATATTTT. Its protein is CASRAGQGTTGNTIYF.

The V gene is TRBV7-8, the J gene TRBJ2-1, with D unresolved. Germline loops: CDR1 SGHVS, CDR2 FQNEAQ. This CDR3 contains 16 residues. The germline V and J ends were trimmed by 3 bases and 0 bases, with 12 bases remaining between them. CDR3 bases: TGTGCCAGCAGCTTCACCACACGGAGCTCCTACAATGAGCAGTTCTTC. Amino acid sequence: CASSFTTRSSYNEQFF.

The chain links TRBV6-5 to TRBJ2-1; 9 bases fit TRBD1. Germline trimming cut 2 bases from V and 6 bases from J; bases unmatched to any gene: 5. The CDR3 loop spans 15 amino acids. Looked up from germline, CDR1 is MNHEY and CDR2 is SVGAGI. CDR3 nucleotides: TGTGCCAGCAGTTACCTCGGGACAGGGCTCAATGAGCAGTTCTTC. It encodes CASSYLGTGLNEQFF.

The chain has TRBV28 and TRBJ2-7; D not certain. Germline loops: CDR1 MDHEN, CDR2 SYDVKM. This CDR3 is 11 amino acids long. V lost 10 bases and J 4 bases, leaving 11 bases between the germline ends. CDR3 DNA sequence: TGTGCCACCCTAGACGGGTACGAGCAGTACTTC. Translated: CATLDGYEQYF.

The V gene is TRBV2, the J gene TRBJ1-1, with D uncertain. The CDR3 spans 13 residues. The germline V gene has CDR1 SNHLY and CDR2 FYNNEI. V dropped 10 bases and J dropped 2 bases, with 14 bases sitting between them. CDR3 nucleotide sequence: TGTGCCAACACCCAAGAGGGTAACACTGAAGCTTTCTTT. Amino acid sequence: CANTQEGNTEAFF.

The V call is TRBV19, the J call TRBJ1-2; 7 bases match TRBD1. Germline values: CDR1 LNHDA, CDR2 SQIVND (reference sequence). The CDR3 consists of 14 residues. The V segment lost 6 bases and the J segment 2 bases; nucleotides outside the gene matches: 6. This CDR3 is CASRSTGYNYGYTF. The CDR3 DNA follows: TGTGCCAGTAGATCGACAGGGTACAACTATGGCTACACCTTC.

The chain is built from TRBV29-1 and TRBJ1-1, with 9 bases identical to TRBD1. Germline V CDR1 and CDR2: SQVTM, ANQGSEA. V shed 7 bases and J 8 bases; nucleotides not matched to a gene: 5. CDR3 length: 11 residues. The CDR3 coding sequence is TGCAGCGCCAATGGACAGGGGGAAGCTTTCTTT. It codes for CSANGQGEAFF.

The rearrangement uses TRBV27 and TRBJ1-1; 7 bases agree with TRBD1. Per the germline V gene, CDR1 is MNHEY and CDR2 is SMNVEV (reference sequence). V was clipped by 4 bases and J by 4 bases; unmatched bases: 6. The CDR3 is made up of 14 amino acids. This CDR3 reads CASSSRTGSTEAFF. The CDR3 DNA is TGTGCCAGCAGTTCCCGGACAGGAAGCACTGAAGCTTTCTTT.

The chain has TRBV12-3 or TRBV12-4 and TRBJ1-2, with D possibly TRBD1 on 5 matching bases. CDR3 length equals 12 residues. The V gene lost 7 bases and the J gene lost 2 bases, with 8 bases spanning the gap. For the CDR3, the DNA is TGTGCCAGCACACGACAGAACTATGGCTACACCTTC. This codes for CASTRQNYGYTF.

The chain links TRBV5-1 to TRBJ2-7; D is ambiguous. V lost 0 bases and J 3 bases, leaving 4 bases between the germline ends. Germline CDR1 is SGHRS and CDR2 is YFSETQ. The CDR3 runs to 12 residues. CDR3 region: CASSLDYYEQYF. CDR3 DNA sequence: TGCGCCAGCAGCTTGGATTACTACGAGCAGTACTTC.

The chain has TRBV21-1 and TRBJ2-2; TRBD1, the table's D call, was not compared with the DNA. TRBV21-1 is a known pseudogene. CDR3 length equals 15 residues. CDR3 sequence: CASTSDRMNTGELFF. In DNA, the CDR3 is TGTGCCAGCACTTCCGACAGAATGAACACCGGGGAGCTGTTTTTT.

This clone has a single count. A much larger clone lies one base from this, so it may be a read error. The chain joins TRBV28 to TRBJ1-2; TRBD1 matches at 7 bases. CDR1 is MDHEN, CDR2 SYDVKM, per germline. Trimming removed 1 base from V and 4 bases from J; junction bases left unmatched: 3. The CDR3 runs to 14 residues. Here the CDR3 DNA reads TGTGCCAGCAGTTTATTAGCAGGGGGCTATGGCTACACCTTC. Protein product: CASSLLAGGYGYTF.

The chain is built from TRBV4-1 and TRBJ2-5, with TRBD1 matching over 9 bases. CDR1 and CDR2 (germline): MGHRA, YSYEKL. V lost 1 base and J lost 4; bases outside the gene matches: 1. This CDR3 is 14 amino acids long. CDR3 region: CASSQVTGGETQYF. The CDR3 DNA reads TGCGCCAGCAGCCAAGTGACAGGGGGAGAGACCCAGTACTTC.

J is TRBJ1-5 and V is TRBV28; D call uncertain. CDR3 length: 16 amino acids. Trimming left V 7 bases short and J 5 bases short, with 21 bases between. In germline, CDR1 is MDHEN, CDR2 SYDVKM. CDR3 region: CASNDYKLVEDQPQHF. In nucleotides, the CDR3 is TGTGCCAGCAACGATTATAAATTGGTGGAGGATCAGCCCCAGCATTTT.

The genes are TRBV6-1 and TRBJ1-3; TRBD1 aligns across 7 bases. CDR1 is MNHNS and CDR2 is SASEGT in the germline V gene. V lost 2 bases and J lost 6; bases outside the gene matches: 7. The CDR3 is 15 amino acids. The CDR3 loop is CASSESGTELNTIYF. The CDR3 DNA reads as TGTGCCAGCAGTGAATCCGGGACAGAGTTAAACACCATATATTTT.

This chain uses TRBV9 with TRBJ1-3, with TRBD1 as a possible D gene (5 bases). V dropped 4 bases and J dropped 0 bases, with 11 bases sitting between them. CDR3 length equals 15 residues. Per the germline V gene, CDR1 is SGDLS and CDR2 is YYNGEE. DNA for the CDR3: TGTGCCAGCAGCCCTTCGGGGGGCTCTGGAAACACCATATATTTT. The encoded protein is CASSPSGGSGNTIYF.

The CDR3 here is CASSLSGLAPNEQFF. The CDR3 DNA reads as TGTGCCAGCAGCTTATCTGGGCTAGCTCCCAATGAGCAGTTCTTC. The chain combines TRBV5-6 with TRBJ2-1, with a possible D match to TRBD2 (5 bases). This CDR3 has 15 amino acids. From germline, CDR1 is SGHDT and CDR2 YYEEEE. Between the trimmed V and J ends, which lost 2 bases and 6 bases, there was a span of 15 bases.

The CDR3 DNA reads as TGTGCCAGCAGTTTGACATCTGGAAACACCATATATTTT. It codes for CASSLTSGNTIYF. This chain links TRBV12-3 or TRBV12-4 with TRBJ1-3, with D uncertain. The CDR3 is 13 residues long. The ends were cut back, 3 bases at V and 1 base at J, with 4 bases in the middle.

The chain couples TRBV12-5 to TRBJ1-2; TRBD1 matches at 7 bases. The CDR3 consists of 12 residues. Trimming took 7 bases from V and 8 from J; bases not matched to a gene: 7. Germline V CDR1 and CDR2: LGHNT, FRNRAP. The CDR3 region has the DNA TGTGCTAGTGCCAGGGACAGATACGGCTACACCTTC. It specifies CASARDRYGYTF.